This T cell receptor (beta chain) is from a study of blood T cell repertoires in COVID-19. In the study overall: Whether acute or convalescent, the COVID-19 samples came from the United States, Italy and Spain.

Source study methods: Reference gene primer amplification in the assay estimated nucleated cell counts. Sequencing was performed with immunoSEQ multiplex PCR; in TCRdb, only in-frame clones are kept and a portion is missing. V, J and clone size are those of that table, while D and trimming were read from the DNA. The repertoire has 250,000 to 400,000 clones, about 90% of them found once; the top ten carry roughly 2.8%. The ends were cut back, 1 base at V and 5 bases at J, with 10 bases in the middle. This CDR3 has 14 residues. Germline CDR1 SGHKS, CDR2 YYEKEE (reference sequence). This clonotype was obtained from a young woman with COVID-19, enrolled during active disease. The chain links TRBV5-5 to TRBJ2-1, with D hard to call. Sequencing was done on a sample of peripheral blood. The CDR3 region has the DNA TGTGCCAGCAGCTTGTATCTAGGCAACAATGAGCAGTTCTTC. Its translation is CASSLYLGNNEQFF.